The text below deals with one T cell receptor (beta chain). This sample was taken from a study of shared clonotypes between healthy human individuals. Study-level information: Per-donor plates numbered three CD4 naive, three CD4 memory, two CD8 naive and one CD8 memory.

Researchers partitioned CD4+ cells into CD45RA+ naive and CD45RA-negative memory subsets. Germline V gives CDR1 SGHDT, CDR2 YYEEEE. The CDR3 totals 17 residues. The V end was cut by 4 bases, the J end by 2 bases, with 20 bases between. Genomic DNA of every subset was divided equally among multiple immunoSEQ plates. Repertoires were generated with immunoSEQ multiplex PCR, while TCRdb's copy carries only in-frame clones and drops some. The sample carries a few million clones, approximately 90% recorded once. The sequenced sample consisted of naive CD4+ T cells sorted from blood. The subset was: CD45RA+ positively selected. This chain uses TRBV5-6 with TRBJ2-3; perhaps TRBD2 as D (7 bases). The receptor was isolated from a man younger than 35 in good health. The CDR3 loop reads CASSGRGRGATTDTQYF. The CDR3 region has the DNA TGTGCCAGCAGCGGCCGGGGCCGGGGGGCCACCACAGATACGCAGTATTTT.